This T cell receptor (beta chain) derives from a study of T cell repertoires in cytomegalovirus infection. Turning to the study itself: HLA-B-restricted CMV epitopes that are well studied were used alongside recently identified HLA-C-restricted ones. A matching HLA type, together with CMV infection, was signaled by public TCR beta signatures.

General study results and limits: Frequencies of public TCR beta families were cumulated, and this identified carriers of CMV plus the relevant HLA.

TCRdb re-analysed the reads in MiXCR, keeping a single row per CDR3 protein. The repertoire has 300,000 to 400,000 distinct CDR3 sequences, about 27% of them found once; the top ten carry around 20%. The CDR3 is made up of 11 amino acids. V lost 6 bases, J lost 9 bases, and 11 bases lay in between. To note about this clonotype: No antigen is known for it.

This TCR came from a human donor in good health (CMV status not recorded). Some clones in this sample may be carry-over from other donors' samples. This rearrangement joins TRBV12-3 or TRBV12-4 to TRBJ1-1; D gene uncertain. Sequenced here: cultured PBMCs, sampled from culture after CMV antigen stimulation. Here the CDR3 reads CASSLPGKAFF. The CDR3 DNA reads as TGTGCCAGCAGCCTCCCTGGCAAAGCTTTCTTT.